This TCR beta chain was recorded in a study of graft-versus-host responses after intestinal transplantation. TCRdb's copy holds only in-frame clones and misses some; the assay was immunoSEQ multiplex PCR. The sample has just under 85,000 clones, around 90% seen once. With 7 bases removed from V and 5 bases from J, the gap between germline ends came to 17 bases. The length of the CDR3 is 14 residues. Germline CDR1 and CDR2: SNHLY and FYNNEI. A note on this clone: As yet, its antigen is unknown.

The clonotype originates from a human donor who was the organ donor for an intestinal transplant. Material: unstimulated CD8+ T cells sorted from spleen or lymph node cells, obtained before transplant. This chain uses TRBV2 with TRBJ2-5; D unresolved. DNA of the CDR3: TGTGCCAGCAAGAAGGCCCTCGCTGCGGAGACCCAGTACTTC. This codes for CASKKALAAETQYF.